The 8 T cell receptor beta chains presented below share a single source sample, sequenced in a study of shared clonotypes between healthy human individuals (dated by TCRdb to 2020 to 2022). The library was made by the immunoSEQ multiplex PCR assay. Imported from immuneACCESS, the table was reduced by TCRdb to in-frame sequences with V and J called. These copies leave out some clones; in studies compared against another copy, an unresolved V gene accounts for under half, and the cause of the remainder is not known. The sample profile shows a few million clones; just over 90% of them were found once. Of the sample, about 0.13% falls within the top ten clones. The sequencing input was naive CD4+ T cells sorted from blood. This specimen's cell subset or site label, interpreted: CD45RA+ positively selected. Source of these receptors: a man younger than 35 in good health.

The count of this clone is one. The chain employs TRBV15 and TRBJ1-6; the D is unclear. The CDR3 has 15 residues. V shed 1 base and J shed 5 bases, with 9 bases lying between them. CDR1 is LNHNV, CDR2 YYDKDF, per germline (reference sequence). This chain's CDR3 is CATSRVRGNNSPLHF. CDR3 sequence (DNA): TGTGCCACCAGCAGAGTACGGGGAAATAATTCACCCCTCCACTTT.

The J gene is TRBJ2-7, the V gene TRBV29-1; tentative D call: TRBD2 (6 bases). The CDR3 covers 11 residues. The V end was cut by 7 bases, the J end by 4 bases, with 11 bases between. Germline loops: CDR1 SQVTM, CDR2 ANQGSEA. The CDR3 protein is CSARREYEQYF. CDR3 nucleotide sequence: TGCAGCGCTCGGAGGGAGTACGAGCAGTACTTC.

The J gene is TRBJ2-1, the V gene TRBV28, with TRBD2 matching 7 bases. Trimming at V came to 6 bases and at J to 2 bases, leaving 1 base not matched to a gene. The CDR3 consists of 13 residues. CDR1 is MDHEN, CDR2 SYDVKM, per germline. The CDR3 spells CASRGGAYNEQFF. DNA of the CDR3: TGTGCCAGCAGGGGGGGGGCCTACAATGAGCAGTTCTTC. The full variable domain, rest sourced from reference TRBV28 and TRBJ2-1, is DVKVTQSSRYLVKRTGEKVFLECVQDMDHENMFWYRQDPGLGLRLIYFSYDVKMKEKGDIPEGYSVSREKKERFSLILESASTNQTSMYLCASRGGAYNEQFFGPGTRLTVL.

The V gene is TRBV6-4, the J gene TRBJ2-5; D is ambiguous. The CDR3 totals 14 residues. V lost 1 base, J lost 5 bases, and 11 bases lay in between. Per germline, CDR1 MRHNA and CDR2 SNTAGT. CDR3 sequence reads: CASSDFRLVETQYF. The CDR3, as DNA: TGTGCCAGCAGTGACTTTCGGCTAGTGGAGACCCAGTACTTC.

The chain links TRBV18 to TRBJ1-5; D is ambiguous. The CDR3 length is 13 residues. Trimming took off 6 bases at V and 3 bases at J, with 9 bases between the two ends. Germline V lookup: CDR1 KGHSH, CDR2 LQKENI. CDR3 protein: CASSNTNNQPQHF. The CDR3, as DNA: TGTGCCAGCTCGAACACAAACAATCAGCCCCAGCATTTT.

The CDR3 reads CASSSRAGGPRETQYF. CDR3 coding DNA: TGTGCCAGTTCCTCCCGAGCGGGGGGGCCCAGGGAGACCCAGTACTTC. The chain uses TRBV19 and TRBJ2-5; 10 bases are shared with TRBD2. The trim removed 8 bases at V and 5 bases at J, leaving 14 bases unmatched. Per the germline V gene, CDR1 is LNHDA and CDR2 is SQIVND (reference sequence). This CDR3 region has 16 residues.

This chain joins TRBV29-1 and TRBJ2-5; perhaps TRBD2 as D (5 bases). This CDR3 has 13 residues. The germline V gene encodes CDR1 SQVTM and CDR2 ANQGSEA. Trimming took 4 bases from V and 5 from J, leaving 14 bases between them. Written as DNA, the CDR3 is TGCAGCGTTGCCCTCAAAGGCGGGGAGACCCAGTACTTC. This gives the protein CSVALKGGETQYF.

Only one count was recorded for this clone. The J gene is TRBJ2-1, the V gene TRBV10-3, with D maybe TRBD1 (7 bases). The CDR3 has 17 residues. Per the germline V gene, CDR1 is ENHRY and CDR2 is SYGVKD. Deletions cut 3 bases from V and 2 bases from J, with 17 bases between. DNA of the CDR3: TGTGCCATCAGTGACCCAGAGGGGGGACAGCCCTACAATGAGCAGTTCTTC. This translates into CAISDPEGGQPYNEQFF.